The 15 T cell receptor beta chains reported below all come from one sample, sequenced in a study of technical replicates of blood from a few donors. Profiling relied on immunoSEQ multiplex PCR, and the TCRdb table lists in-frame clones only, not all of them. The profile shows some 90,000 clones, approximately 95% of them singletons. Input material: T cells isolated from PBMCs. The receptors were gathered from a human donor in good health.

The V gene is TRBV6-5, the J gene TRBJ1-2; 7 bases agree with TRBD1. V shed 5 bases, J shed 3 bases, and the junction held 9 bases outside the gene matches. This CDR3 has 15 amino acids. The germline V gene has CDR1 MNHEY and CDR2 SVGAGI. The CDR3 DNA sequence: TGTGCCAGCAGTATAACTTGGGACAGATACTATGGCTACACCTTC. Its protein is CASSITWDRYYGYTF.

The chain joins TRBV6-1 to TRBJ2-4; D remains ambiguous. Germline CDR1 is MNHNS and CDR2 is SASEGT. Trimming took 0 bases from V and 0 from J, leaving 12 bases between them. CDR3 length: 17 residues. The CDR3 nucleotides read TGTGCCAGCAGTGAAGCGCGTCGGGTCAGAGCCAAAAACATTCAGTACTTC. It codes for CASSEARRVRAKNIQYF.

This clone was observed once. The chain carries TRBV7-2 and TRBJ1-2; a weak D match, TRBD1 (5 bases). This CDR3 has 14 amino acids. V was pared by 5 bases and J by 4 bases, with 14 bases between. CDR1 and CDR2 from the germline V gene are SGHTA and FQGNSA. Here the CDR3 reads CASSPNRQSYGYTF. The CDR3 DNA follows: TGTGCCAGCAGCCCAAACCGACAGTCCTATGGCTACACCTTC.

V usage is TRBV18 and J usage is TRBJ1-2; possible D gene TRBD1, 6 bases. CDR3 length: 15 residues. Germline CDR1 is KGHSH and CDR2 is LQKENI. V was trimmed by 3 bases and J by 0 bases, leaving 11 bases between them. The CDR3 sequence: CASSPQGPSNYGYTF. The CDR3 region has the DNA TGTGCCAGCTCACCCCAGGGGCCCTCTAACTATGGCTACACCTTC.

This rearrangement joins TRBV6-5 to TRBJ1-3; a possible D gene is TRBD1 (5 bases). V lost 4 bases and J lost 1, with 11 bases in between. CDR1 is MNHEY, CDR2 SVGAGI, per germline. The CDR3 totals 15 residues. The CDR3 protein is CASSSQVFSGNTIYF. CDR3 nucleotide sequence: TGTGCCAGCAGTTCACAGGTTTTTTCTGGAAACACCATATATTTT.

V and J are TRBV27 and TRBJ1-2; D perhaps matches TRBD1 (5 bases). V lost 6 bases and J 7 bases, leaving 12 bases between the germline ends. Germline loops: CDR1 MNHEY, CDR2 SMNVEV (reference sequence). The CDR3 sequence is 12 residues long. The CDR3 region is CASSQGVGGYTF. The CDR3 region has the DNA TGTGCCAGCAGCCAAGGGGTAGGTGGCTACACCTTC.

The CDR3 DNA reads as TGTGCCAGCAGTAAGAGTCCAGGGACTAGCGGGTACAATGAGCAGTTCTTC. Translation: CASSKSPGTSGYNEQFF. The V call is TRBV2, the J call TRBJ2-1, with 12 positions matching TRBD2. The CDR3 runs 17 residues. Per germline, CDR1 SNHLY and CDR2 FYNNEI. After removal of 5 bases from V and 4 bases from J, the junction contained 9 bases not matched to a gene.

The chain is built from TRBV4-3 and TRBJ2-1; the match to TRBD2 covers 12 bases. Losses at the gene ends were 1 base for V and 7 bases for J; bases not matched to a gene: 17. The CDR3 contains 20 residues. Germline lookup yields CDR1 LGHNA and CDR2 YSLEER. CDR3 nucleotides: TGCGCCAGCAGCCAAGGAGTCGGGACTAGCGGGTTTGGGGGGGGGAATGAGCAGTTCTTC. It specifies CASSQGVGTSGFGGGNEQFF.

The chain employs TRBV19 and TRBJ2-1, with D possibly matching TRBD2 (5 bases). Germline loops: CDR1 LNHDA, CDR2 SQIVND (reference sequence). CDR3 length equals 15 residues. Trimming pared 0 bases from V and 2 bases from J, leaving 8 bases between. CDR3 DNA sequence: TGTGCCAGTAGTATAGATGGTAGCGCCTACAATGAGCAGTTCTTC. Residues: CASSIDGSAYNEQFF. The variable domain in full, with the rest retrieved from reference TRBV19 and TRBJ2-1, is DGGITQSPKYLFRKEGQNVTLSCEQNLNHDAMYWYRQDPGQGLRLIYYSQIVNDFQKGDIAEGYSVSREKKESFPLTVTSAQKNPTAFYLCASSIDGSAYNEQFFGPGTRLTVL.

The sample holds one count of this clone. The chain couples TRBV4-1 to TRBJ1-3; no clear D. Germline V gene lookup returns CDR1 MGHRA and CDR2 YSYEKL. V lost 1 base to trimming and J lost 0 bases, with 10 bases between them. The CDR3 runs 16 residues. The CDR3 region has the DNA TGCGCCAGCAGCCAAGTCGTCAGCGTCTCTGGAAACACCATATATTTT. Amino acids: CASSQVVSVSGNTIYF.

The rearrangement joins TRBV28 to TRBJ1-1; D gene uncertain. The CDR3 is made up of 11 amino acids. Germline V gene sequence: CDR1 MDHEN, CDR2 SYDVKM. V was trimmed by 6 bases and J by 8 bases, leaving 10 bases between them. The CDR3 nucleotides are TGTGCCAGCAGGCGTCTGGGCGAAGCTTTCTTT. This codes for CASRRLGEAFF.

This clone was seen just once. The chain joins TRBV10-1 to TRBJ2-3; 7 bases are a match to TRBD2. Germline CDR1 is WNHNN and CDR2 is SYGVQD (reference sequence). After removal of 3 bases from V and 2 bases from J, the junction contained 5 bases not matched to a gene. The CDR3 extends over 15 amino acids. CDR3 bases: TGCGCCAGCAGTGAAGAGCGGGAAGACACAGATACGCAGTATTTT. Residues: CASSEEREDTDTQYF.

This chain links TRBV7-2 with TRBJ1-2; tentatively, D is TRBD1 (6 bases). Germline V gene lookup returns CDR1 SGHTA and CDR2 FQGNSA. V was clipped by 5 bases and J by 4 bases, with 14 bases between them. The length of the CDR3 is 14 residues. In nucleotides, the CDR3 is TGTGCCAGCAGCGACCGATTGGACAGCTATGGCTACACCTTC. Encoded protein: CASSDRLDSYGYTF.

V usage is TRBV19 and J usage is TRBJ2-7; the D gene is possibly TRBD1 (5 bases). The CDR3 spans 14 residues. CDR1 LNHDA and CDR2 SQIVND come from the germline V gene (reference sequence). The V gene lost 3 bases and the J gene lost 3 bases, with 12 bases spanning the gap. Here the CDR3 reads CASSIKIRVYEQYF. As DNA, the CDR3 is TGTGCCAGTAGTATCAAGATCAGGGTCTACGAGCAGTACTTC.

The chain joins TRBV7-2 to TRBJ1-2, with D possibly matching TRBD1 (6 bases). The V and J ends lost 2 bases and 3 bases respectively, with 16 bases between them. Looked up from germline, CDR1 is SGHTA and CDR2 is FQGNSA. This CDR3 has 16 residues. The CDR3 DNA follows: TGTGCCAGCAGCTTATCCAGCGACAGGTCGTACTATGGCTACACCTTC. It encodes CASSLSSDRSYYGYTF.